Below, 21 T cell receptor beta chains from the same sample are listed, as sequenced in a study of blood T cell repertoires in COVID-19. Repertoires were generated with immunoSEQ multiplex PCR, while TCRdb's copy carries only in-frame clones and drops some. The sample has roughly 130,000 clones, more than 75% seen once; the top ten hold approximately 3.5%. Source material: peripheral blood. The receptors here all came from a middle-aged man with active COVID-19.

J is TRBJ2-2 and V is TRBV5-1, with D unresolved. Germline V CDR1 and CDR2: SGHRS, YFSETQ. The CDR3 spans 16 residues. The V and J ends lost 1 base and 0 bases respectively, with 10 bases between them. The CDR3 region has the DNA TGCGCCAGCAGCTTGTTCCCAGGATCGAACACCGGGGAGCTGTTTTTT. It is translated as CASSLFPGSNTGELFF.

This clone is a singleton in its sample. This sequence joins TRBV5-4 and TRBJ2-2; possibly TRBD1 for D (6 bases). Trimming removed 0 bases from V and 4 bases from J, with 10 bases in between. The CDR3 contains 15 residues. Per germline, CDR1 SGHNT and CDR2 YYREEE (reference sequence). The CDR3 here is CASSLAARGTGELFF. For the CDR3, the DNA is TGTGCCAGCAGCTTGGCCGCCAGGGGCACCGGGGAGCTGTTTTTT.

The chain uses TRBV19 and TRBJ1-3, with 7 bases matching TRBD1. The CDR3 has 16 residues. Germline V gives CDR1 LNHDA, CDR2 SQIVND (reference sequence). The ends lost 1 base at V and 0 bases at J; junction bases unmatched: 3. The CDR3 region is CASSIVGTASGNTIYF. CDR3 DNA sequence: TGTGCCAGTAGTATAGTTGGGACAGCCTCTGGAAACACCATATATTTT.

The chain combines TRBV9 with TRBJ2-7, with 10 bases matching TRBD1. Germline loops: CDR1 SGDLS, CDR2 YYNGEE. The CDR3 has 13 residues. V was clipped by 0 bases and J by 10 bases; unmatched bases: 4. CDR3 sequence reads: CASSVVDRGLQYF. As DNA, the CDR3 is TGTGCCAGCAGCGTAGTTGACAGGGGGCTCCAGTACTTC.

The CDR3 sequence is CASSSYREGQPQHF. CDR3 nucleotides: TGTGCCAGTAGTAGCTACAGGGAAGGTCAGCCCCAGCATTTT. The chain is built from TRBV19 and TRBJ1-5, with a tentative D call TRBD1 (6 bases). The V gene lost 4 bases and the J gene lost 6 bases, with 13 bases spanning the gap. Germline CDR1 LNHDA, CDR2 SQIVND (reference sequence). The CDR3 consists of 14 residues.

This chain uses TRBV5-6 with TRBJ2-2; 8 bases fit TRBD1. V trimming: 4 bases; J trimming: 4 bases; junction bases outside the gene matches: 6. CDR1 SGHDT and CDR2 YYEEEE come from the germline V gene. This CDR3 is built from 15 residues. The DNA of the CDR3 is TGTGCCAGCAGCACGGACAGGGACGGCACCGGGGAGCTGTTTTTT. This encodes CASSTDRDGTGELFF. The full variable domain, completed using reference TRBV5-6 and TRBJ2-2, is DAGVTQSPTHLIKTRGQQVTLRCSPKSGHDTVSWYQQALGQGPQFIFQYYEEEERQRGNFPDRFSGHQFPNYSSELNVNALLLGDSALYLCASSTDRDGTGELFFGEGSRLTVL.

This rearrangement joins TRBV3-1 (or the pseudogene TRBV3-2) to TRBJ1-5; 7 positions agree with TRBD1. V was pared by 1 base and J by 6 bases, with 9 bases of the junction left unmatched. CDR1 and CDR2 from the germline V gene are LGHDT and YNNKEL (reference sequence). This CDR3 comprises 16 residues. The DNA for the CDR3 is TGTGCCAGCAGCCAAGCGGGAAGGGGGCGCGGTCAGCCCCAGCATTTT. This codes for CASSQAGRGRGQPQHF.

The chain couples TRBV2 to TRBJ1-2; D is ambiguous. Germline V lookup: CDR1 SNHLY, CDR2 FYNNEI. Trimming shortened V by 7 bases and J by 2 bases, and 8 bases separated the two germline ends. This CDR3 contains 12 residues. CDR3 coding DNA: TGTGCCAGCAATTATGAGAACTATGGCTACACCTTC. It is translated as CASNYENYGYTF.

This clone was seen a handful of times. The CDR3 coding sequence is TGTGCCAGCAGCTTAGCCTCTAGCGGGAGGCAGTTCTTC. Its translation: CASSLASSGRQFF. J is TRBJ2-1 and V is TRBV11-2, with 10 bases aligning to TRBD2. After removal of 1 base from V and 12 bases from J, the junction contained 3 bases not matched to a gene. There are 13 residues in the CDR3. CDR1 is SGHAT, CDR2 FQNNGV, per germline.

In this sample, this clone turned up a few times. This rearrangement joins TRBV7-4 to TRBJ1-1; D gene ambiguous. Germline loops: CDR1 SGHVT, CDR2 SQSDAQ. The CDR3 runs to 14 residues. Trimming left V 1 base short and J 10 bases short, with 16 bases between. CDR3 protein: CASSLVGGVARAFF. For the CDR3, the DNA is TGTGCCAGCAGCTTAGTTGGCGGGGTTGCAAGAGCTTTCTTT.

The chain combines TRBV15 with TRBJ2-5; TRBD2 agrees at 7 bases. After removal of 1 base from V and 3 bases from J, the junction contained 8 bases not matched to a gene. The germline V gene encodes CDR1 LNHNV and CDR2 YYDKDF (reference sequence). The CDR3 totals 16 residues. CDR3 DNA: TGTGCCACCAGCAGAGTCGGTCAGGCGGGGGAAGAGACCCAGTACTTC. As protein: CATSRVGQAGEETQYF.

The chain carries TRBV5-4 and TRBJ1-2; maybe TRBD1 (5 bases). Germline assignment: CDR1 SGHNT and CDR2 YYREEE (reference sequence). This CDR3 region has 15 residues. Trimming left V 2 bases short and J 3 bases short, with 14 bases between. The CDR3 DNA reads TGTGCCAGCAGCTTCATGGCGGGGACCCACTATGGCTACACCTTC. Translation gives CASSFMAGTHYGYTF.

The rearrangement joins TRBV2 to TRBJ2-3, with D possibly being TRBD1 (5 bases). This CDR3 has 15 residues. CDR1 SNHLY and CDR2 FYNNEI come from the germline V gene. V dropped 2 bases and J dropped 2 bases, with 11 bases sitting between them. CDR3 DNA: TGTGCCAGCAGTGAACAGGGCGTCCTCACAGATACGCAGTATTTT. Its translation is CASSEQGVLTDTQYF.

This chain uses TRBV2 with TRBJ1-2, with 7 bases identical to TRBD1. The length of the CDR3 is 17 residues. Per the germline V gene, CDR1 is SNHLY and CDR2 is FYNNEI. V shed 7 bases and J 0 bases; nucleotides not matched to a gene: 14. The CDR3 DNA sequence: TGTGCCAGCATCGCTGGACAGGCCGATTTAGCTAACTATGGCTACACCTTC. This gives the protein CASIAGQADLANYGYTF.

The rearrangement joins TRBV6-5 to TRBJ1-2, with D unresolved. CDR1 is MNHEY, CDR2 SVGAGI, per germline. With 6 bases removed from V and 6 bases from J, the gap between germline ends came to 11 bases. This CDR3 is 12 amino acids long. The CDR3 DNA sequence: TGTGCCAGCAGAACTGCCCCACATGGCTACACCTTC. It specifies CASRTAPHGYTF.

The rearrangement links TRBV25-1 to TRBJ1-1; maybe TRBD1 (6 bases). V was trimmed by 0 bases and J by 1 base, leaving 9 bases between them. CDR3 size: 15 residues. Germline lookup yields CDR1 MGHDK and CDR2 SYGVNS. The CDR3 DNA follows: TGTGCCAGCAGTGAATATGGACAGCCGAACACTGAAGCTTTCTTT. This codes for CASSEYGQPNTEAFF.

CDR3 bases: TGTGCCAGCAGCTCGGGGACTAGCGGTCAAGAGACCCAGTACTTC. It translates to CASSSGTSGQETQYF. The rearrangement uses TRBV5-8 and TRBJ2-5, with 11 bases identical to TRBD2. CDR3 length equals 15 residues. From germline, CDR1 is SGHTS and CDR2 YDEGEE. The ends lost 3 bases at V and 2 bases at J; junction bases unmatched: 3.

The chain links TRBV28 to TRBJ2-3; 10 nucleotides line up with TRBD2. There are 15 residues in the CDR3. CDR1 is MDHEN, CDR2 SYDVKM, per germline. J gave up 1 base and V 4 bases, and 2 bases lay outside the gene matches. The CDR3 DNA reads TGTGCCAGCAGTTCTAGCGGGAGCGGCACAGATACGCAGTATTTT. Residues: CASSSSGSGTDTQYF.

V is TRBV29-1 and J is TRBJ2-7; possible D gene TRBD2, 5 bases. Germline-derived CDR1 and CDR2 are SQVTM and ANQGSEA. The CDR3 contains 12 residues. The V end lost 0 bases, the J end lost 3 bases, and 6 bases lay between the germline ends. The CDR3 reads CSVEDGDYEQYF. CDR3 DNA sequence: TGCAGCGTTGAAGACGGGGACTACGAGCAGTACTTC.

This rearrangement joins TRBV27 to TRBJ2-1; 7 nucleotides agree with TRBD2. J gave up 4 bases and V 7 bases, and 13 bases lay outside the gene matches. Germline V gene data show CDR1 as MNHEY and CDR2 as SMNVEV (reference sequence). CDR3 length: 16 amino acids. CDR3 sequence (DNA): TGTGCCAGCAAAAAAGGGCGTCTAGCGGAATACAATGAGCAGTTCTTC. Its translation is CASKKGRLAEYNEQFF.

The rearrangement joins TRBV7-9 to TRBJ2-3; weak D call: TRBD2 (6 bases). The germline V gene has CDR1 SEHNR and CDR2 FQNEAQ (reference sequence). Trimming removed 4 bases from V and 5 bases from J, with 16 bases in between. The CDR3 is 15 residues long. The CDR3 spells CASSSMGLAKDTQYF. The CDR3 DNA follows: TGTGCCAGCAGCTCCATGGGCCTAGCGAAAGATACGCAGTATTTT. Based on the CDR3 plus reference TRBV7-9 and TRBJ2-3, the full variable domain is DTGVSQNPRHKITKRGQNVTFRCDPISEHNRLYWYRQTLGQGPEFLTYFQNEAQLEKSRLLSDRFSAERPKGSFSTLEIQRTEQGDSAMYLCASSSMGLAKDTQYFGPGTRLTVL.